This T cell receptor beta chain appears in the sequencing data of a study of tumor-infiltrating lymphocytes in localized non-small cell lung cancer. As for the study in general: Resected tumor was paired with non-adjacent uninvolved lung from the same patient. Study results and limitations: Different pieces of the same tissue were used for each assay.

With respect to this clone: The antigen remains undetermined.

The CDR3 sequence is 14 residues long. Between the trimmed V and J ends, which lost 1 base and 5 bases, there was a span of 11 bases. Germline V CDR1 and CDR2: SGDLS, YYNGEE. Here immunoSEQ multiplex PCR was the method, and the copy in TCRdb shows in-frame clones only, minus some. Among over 10,000 clones, 79% were seen once, and the ten largest hold about an eighth. The chain combines TRBV9 with TRBJ2-3; the D is unclear. The clonotype comes from a human donor with non-small cell lung cancer. Sequenced sample: lung tumor tissue. The CDR3 reads CASSVMGPGDTQYF. The CDR3 DNA follows: TGTGCCAGCAGCGTAATGGGTCCGGGAGATACGCAGTATTTT.